This passage covers 24 T cell receptor beta chains from one sample sequenced in a study of CD8 T cells in ankylosing spondylitis. TCRdb itself ran the 5' RACE reads through MiXCR, one entry per CDR3 protein. The data hold just over 300,000 distinct CDR3 sequences, with less than 25% observed a single time. The sequencing sample was made of blood, either unsorted or a sorted T cell fraction (not recorded which). Every receptor here comes from a female donor with ankylosing spondylitis or in good health (not recorded which).

The V and J genes are TRBV20-1 and TRBJ2-2, with TRBD2 as a possible D gene (5 bases). Germline CDR1 is DFQATT and CDR2 is SNEGSKA (reference sequence). This CDR3 contains 16 residues. V was cut by 0 bases and J by 5 bases, with 16 bases left in between. In DNA, the CDR3 is TGCAGTGCTAGAGATCTAGCCCGCGACCATACCGGGGAGCTGTTTTTT. Translation: CSARDLARDHTGELFF.

This clonotype was recorded a few times. The rearrangement links TRBV7-9 to TRBJ1-1; 7 nucleotides match TRBD1. The CDR3 runs 15 residues. Germline V gives CDR1 SEHNR, CDR2 FQNEAQ (reference sequence). V lost 6 bases to trimming and J lost 1 base; unmatched junction nucleotides: 8. This chain's CDR3 is CASSLSAGGNTEAFF. CDR3 bases: TGTGCCAGCAGTCTGTCGGCAGGGGGGAACACTGAAGCTTTCTTT.

This clonotype has a single count. The rearrangement joins TRBV7-2 to TRBJ2-1; 11 nucleotides agree with TRBD2. The V segment lost 4 bases and the J segment 5 bases; nucleotides outside the gene matches: 4. This CDR3 has 15 residues. Looked up from germline, CDR1 is SGHTA and CDR2 is FQGNSA. Written as DNA, the CDR3 is TGTGCCAGCAGCTGGTTGGGACTAGCGGACAATGAGCAGTTCTTC. It yields the protein CASSWLGLADNEQFF.

The CDR3 region has the DNA TGCGCCTCCTATTCGGGGACTAGCGGGAAAGGAGAGACCCAGTACTTC. Encoded protein: CASYSGTSGKGETQYF. The chain links TRBV5-1 to TRBJ2-5; 13 bases map to TRBD2. Trimming cost V 10 bases and J 4 bases; bases outside gene matches: 13. The germline CDR1 and CDR2 sequences are SGHRS and YFSETQ. This CDR3 is 16 amino acids long.

This sequence joins TRBV20-1 and TRBJ2-7; D remains ambiguous. Germline loops: CDR1 DFQATT, CDR2 SNEGSKA (reference sequence). CDR3 length: 13 residues. V lost 6 bases to trimming and J lost 6 bases, with 18 bases between them. The CDR3 DNA reads TGCAGTGCGCCTGTGGGGTTTTCCAGCGAGCAGTACTTC. This sequence encodes CSAPVGFSSEQYF.

This clonotype was picked up a small number of times. The rearrangement links TRBV15 to TRBJ2-1; D may be TRBD2 (5 bases). Germline V gives CDR1 LNHNV, CDR2 YYDKDF (reference sequence). The CDR3 covers 15 residues. Trimming cost V 0 bases and J 4 bases, with 10 bases left between them. The CDR3 region has the DNA TGTGCCACCAGCAGAGATGACGGAGGTTACAATGAGCAGTTCTTC. Translation: CATSRDDGGYNEQFF.

The rearrangement joins TRBV29-1 to TRBJ2-1, with 9 bases fitting TRBD2. Germline CDR1 reads SQVTM; CDR2 reads ANQGSEA. Trimming at V came to 3 bases and at J to 9 bases, leaving 12 bases not matched to a gene. The CDR3 covers 15 residues. The CDR3 protein is CSVEREGTSFGEQFF. The CDR3 nucleotides are TGCAGCGTTGAGCGAGAAGGGACTAGCTTTGGTGAGCAGTTCTTC.

This clonotype was detected ten times or more. J is TRBJ1-1 and V is TRBV3-1, with unresolved D. Trimming pared 4 bases from V and 1 base from J, leaving 13 bases between. In germline, CDR1 is LGHDT, CDR2 YNNKEL (reference sequence). This CDR3 spans 15 amino acids. The CDR3 region has the DNA TGTGCCAGCAGCCCCGATTCCAGCCCGAACACTGAAGCTTTCTTT. This gives the protein CASSPDSSPNTEAFF.

There are a few counts of this clonotype. V gene TRBV4-3 combines with J gene TRBJ1-6, with TRBD1 as a possible D gene (6 bases). The germline V gene encodes CDR1 LGHNA and CDR2 YSLEER. This CDR3 contains 16 residues. V gave up 6 bases and J gave up 0 bases, with 12 bases separating them. Written as DNA, the CDR3 is TGCGCCAGCAGTCAGGACAGTCACTCCTATAATTCACCCCTCCACTTT. Translation: CASSQDSHSYNSPLHF.

The rearrangement links TRBV7-2 to TRBJ1-1; 8 positions match TRBD1. Looked up from germline, CDR1 is SGHTA and CDR2 is FQGNSA. The CDR3 has 16 residues. V was clipped by 3 bases and J by 3 bases; unmatched bases: 9. Written as DNA, the CDR3 is TGTGCCAGCAGCTTCCGCTTCAGGGGGCAACACACTGAAGCTTTCTTT. Translating gives CASSFRFRGQHTEAFF.

The J gene is TRBJ2-1, the V gene TRBV18; the D gene is possibly TRBD2 (5 bases). Deletions cut 3 bases from V and 2 bases from J, with 14 bases between. Germline lookup yields CDR1 KGHSH and CDR2 LQKENI. The CDR3 covers 16 residues. The CDR3 sequence: CASSPPSGFAYNEQFF. CDR3 bases: TGTGCCAGCTCACCGCCGAGCGGATTTGCCTACAATGAGCAGTTCTTC.

V is TRBV3-1 and J is TRBJ2-1, with TRBD1 matching over 8 bases. Germline values: CDR1 LGHDT, CDR2 YNNKEL (reference sequence). CDR3 length: 15 amino acids. J was trimmed by 1 base and V by 3 bases; bases with no gene match: 2. For the CDR3, the DNA is TGTGCCAGCAGCCAGGGGACAGGTTCCTACAATGAGCAGTTCTTC. Translation: CASSQGTGSYNEQFF.

The chain joins TRBV6-5 to TRBJ2-1; 8 nucleotides match TRBD2. The germline V gene has CDR1 MNHEY and CDR2 SVGAGI. V was pared by 3 bases and J by 9 bases, with 10 bases of the junction left unmatched. The CDR3 is 15 amino acids. The CDR3 is CASSYTSGRGAEQFF. CDR3 nucleotide sequence: TGTGCCAGCAGTTATACTAGCGGAAGAGGGGCTGAGCAGTTCTTC.

There are a few counts of this clonotype. V gene TRBV5-1 combines with J gene TRBJ1-1; 9 bases map to TRBD1. The junction had 6 bases not matched to a gene; V was cut back by 0 bases and J by 6 bases. The germline gives CDR1 SGHRS, CDR2 YFSETQ. This CDR3 contains 15 residues. CDR3 nucleotide sequence: TGCGCCAGCAGCTTGGCCCGGGACAGGGAAGCTGAAGCTTTCTTT. It specifies CASSLARDREAEAFF. Full variable domain (outside the CDR3, taken from reference TRBV5-1 and TRBJ1-1): KAGVTQTPRYLIKTRGQQVTLSCSPISGHRSVSWYQQTPGQGLQFLFEYFSETQRNKGNFPGRFSGRQFSNSRSEMNVSTLELGDSALYLCASSLARDREAEAFFGQGTRLTVV.

The CDR3 region is CASSVGPQAADTQYF. In nucleotides, the CDR3 is TGTGCCAGCAGCGTCGGGCCACAGGCGGCAGATACGCAGTATTTT. The rearrangement uses TRBV6-1 and TRBJ2-3; a possible D gene is TRBD1 (5 bases). V gave up 6 bases and J gave up 4 bases, with 17 bases separating them. The CDR3 is 15 residues long. Per the germline V gene, CDR1 is MNHNS and CDR2 is SASEGT.

This clonotype was seen many times. The rearrangement uses TRBV29-1 and TRBJ2-1; TRBD2 matches at 7 bases. CDR1 is SQVTM, CDR2 ANQGSEA, per germline. This CDR3 comprises 14 residues. V dropped 4 bases and J dropped 3; count of bases not matched to a gene: 6. The CDR3 loop reads CSVVRGSVYNEQFF. The CDR3, as DNA: TGCAGCGTTGTGCGCGGGAGCGTCTACAATGAGCAGTTCTTC.

This clonotype was picked up many times. The chain couples TRBV20-1 to TRBJ2-1; D is unresolved. The CDR3 totals 12 residues. V gave up 7 bases and J gave up 6 bases, with 13 bases separating them. Germline values: CDR1 DFQATT, CDR2 SNEGSKA (reference sequence). CDR3 sequence (DNA): TGCAGTGTTGGACGGAACCTCAATGAGCAGTTCTTC. It encodes CSVGRNLNEQFF.

This clonotype was seen ten or more times. The rearrangement uses TRBV29-1 and TRBJ2-3; TRBD1 is a possible D gene (5 bases). This CDR3 region has 13 residues. Germline V gene sequence: CDR1 SQVTM, CDR2 ANQGSEA. The germline V and J ends were trimmed by 7 bases and 5 bases, with 16 bases remaining between them. The CDR3 DNA reads TGCAGCGCGACACAGGCGTTGGGAGATACGCAGTATTTT. Translating it yields CSATQALGDTQYF.

V and J are TRBV6-2 or TRBV6-3 and TRBJ2-5; 7 nucleotides line up with TRBD2. After removal of 6 bases from V and 7 bases from J, the junction contained 14 bases not matched to a gene. Germline assignment: CDR1 MNHEY and CDR2 SVGEGT. The CDR3 covers 15 residues. CDR3 nucleotide sequence: TGTGCCAGCAGGCCGGGGACTACTGGGGAGAGGACCCAGTACTTC. The encoded protein is CASRPGTTGERTQYF.

The chain is built from TRBV5-6 and TRBJ2-1, with 14 bases fitting TRBD2. Trimming cost V 7 bases and J 4 bases; bases outside gene matches: 7. Germline V gives CDR1 SGHDT, CDR2 YYEEEE. The CDR3 extends over 16 amino acids. CDR3 protein: CASGRLAGGNYNEQFF. For the CDR3, the DNA is TGTGCCAGCGGTAGACTAGCGGGAGGGAATTACAATGAGCAGTTCTTC.

The chain has TRBV4-2 and TRBJ1-4, with a possible D match to TRBD1 (5 bases). The CDR3 runs to 12 residues. V was cut by 4 bases and J by 13 bases, with 13 bases left in between. CDR1 is LGHNA, CDR2 YNFKEQ, per germline. The CDR3 here is CASSLRPGTLFF. The CDR3 coding sequence is TGTGCCAGCAGCCTCCGTCCGGGGACACTGTTTTTT.

As DNA, the CDR3 is TGTGCCATCAGCACCGGGACTAGCTCCTACGAGCAGTACTTC. It codes for CAISTGTSSYEQYF. The chain carries TRBV10-3 and TRBJ2-7; 8 positions match TRBD2. The CDR3 loop spans 14 amino acids. The ends lost 6 bases at V and 0 bases at J; junction bases unmatched: 4. Germline V gene data show CDR1 as ENHRY and CDR2 as SYGVKD.

CDR3 amino acids: CASSLALGGSGGGYTF. The CDR3 region has the DNA TGTGCCAGCAGCTTAGCTCTGGGGGGCTCGGGGGGTGGCTACACCTTC. V usage is TRBV7-2 and J usage is TRBJ1-2, with D maybe TRBD1 (6 bases). Germline assignment: CDR1 SGHTA and CDR2 FQGNSA. The germline V and J ends were trimmed by 0 bases and 7 bases, with 18 bases remaining between them. The CDR3 consists of 16 residues.

This sequence joins TRBV7-2 and TRBJ1-5, with no clear D. This CDR3 has 15 amino acids. Trimming removed 1 base from V and 3 bases from J, with 10 bases in between. Germline-derived CDR1 and CDR2 are SGHTA and FQGNSA. CDR3 sequence reads: CASSLEKQLNQPQHF. The DNA for the CDR3 is TGTGCCAGCAGCTTAGAGAAACAGCTCAATCAGCCCCAGCATTTT.